Listed below are T cell receptor beta chains from one sample, sequenced in a study of OX40 agonist ivuxolimab in advanced cancers. TCRdb's copy holds only in-frame clones and misses some; the assay was immunoSEQ multiplex PCR. In the table there are approximately 55,000 clones, around 90% of which are singletons. The sequencing here drew on CD4+ or CD8+ T cells sorted from blood, taken in a trial of the OX40 agonist ivuxolimab. Source of these receptors: an adult with an advanced solid tumor such as melanoma, head and neck, liver or kidney cancer. Each CDR3 is given with its conserved first and last residue. A D gene is named only where the DNA matches it firmly. Clone size appears in some rows only: once, few, many, or a class for an expanded clone.

TRBV27	TRBD1	TRBJ2-1	-	CASSAAGTGVNEQFF	TGTGCCAGCAGTGCCGCCGGGACAGGGGTCAATGAGCAGTTCTTC
TRBV7-9	-	TRBJ1-1	-	CASSLAAGWNTEAFF	TGTGCCAGCAGCTTAGCGGCAGGCTGGAACACTGAAGCTTTCTTT
TRBV19	-	TRBJ1-1	-	CASLPGRNTEAFF	TGTGCCAGTCTCCCAGGGAGGAACACTGAAGCTTTCTTT
TRBV7-8	-	TRBJ2-5	-	CASSDVGGETQYF	TGTGCCAGCAGCGACGTGGGTGGGGAGACCCAGTACTTC
TRBV11-2	-	TRBJ2-5	-	CASPKTQYF	TGTGCCAGTCCCAAGACCCAGTACTTC
TRBV18	-	TRBJ2-1	-	CASSPSEPSLVGEQFF	TGTGCCAGCTCACCATCCGAACCCTCCTTAGTCGGTGAGCAGTTCTTC
TRBV30	TRBD2	TRBJ2-1	-	CAWRTSGTSYNEQFF	TGTGCCTGGAGGACTAGCGGGACTTCCTACAATGAGCAGTTCTTC
TRBV6-1	TRBD2	TRBJ2-5	once	CASSVWTSGSVETQYF	TGTGCCAGCAGTGTATGGACTAGCGGGAGTGTGGAGACCCAGTACTTC
TRBV19	TRBD2	TRBJ2-3	-	CASSWALRTSGRGDTQYF	TGTGCCAGTAGTTGGGCCTTAAGGACTAGCGGGAGAGGGGATACGCAGTATTTT
TRBV5-6	TRBD1	TRBJ2-1	-	CASSWGTGGFEQFF	TGTGCCAGCAGCTGGGGGACAGGGGGATTTGAGCAGTTCTTC
TRBV6-6	-	TRBJ2-7	-	CASSAQGNEQYF	TGTGCCAGCAGTGCTCAGGGCAACGAGCAGTACTTC
TRBV7-3	TRBD2	TRBJ2-1	-	CASSLRTSGTSVKRSYNEQFF	TGTGCCAGCAGCTTAAGAACGTCCGGGACTAGCGTTAAACGCTCCTACAATGAGCAGTTCTTC
TRBV5-1	-	TRBJ1-3	-	CASSARSSGNTIYF	TGCGCCAGCAGCGCCAGGAGCTCTGGAAACACCATATATTTT
TRBV28	-	TRBJ1-4	-	CASSRQGITNEKLFF	TGTGCCAGCAGTAGGCAGGGCATCACCAATGAAAAACTGTTTTTT
TRBV11-2	-	TRBJ1-5	-	CASSLDGQGNQPQHF	TGTGCCAGCAGCTTAGATGGGCAGGGAAATCAGCCCCAGCATTTT
TRBV11-2	-	TRBJ2-1	once	CASSLSNEQFF	TGTGCCAGCAGCTTAAGCAATGAGCAGTTCTTC
TRBV19	TRBD1	TRBJ2-7	-	CASSAYASRDSGEQYF	TGTGCCAGTAGCGCATACGCCTCCAGGGACAGCGGCGAGCAGTACTTC